The clone carrying this T cell receptor beta chain was counted many times. Antigen specificity is unknown. Trimming pared 4 bases from V and 0 bases from J, leaving 9 bases between. The CDR3 contains 15 residues. Germline V gene lookup returns CDR1 SGHAT and CDR2 FQNNGV. The entry originates in a study of T-cell reconstitution after alpha-beta-depleted transplantation in children. Broader study findings: Expanded graft clones numbering several hundred reportedly gave rise to alpha-beta T cells about two months after transplant.

Unique molecular identifiers were built into the TCRbeta library. TCRdb reprocessed the PCR reads via MiXCR and lists one record per CDR3 protein. The repertoire includes over 200,000 distinct CDR3 sequences, about 15% of them detected once, and roughly two fifths sits in the top ten. This sequence originates from a male patient under 10 years old who had a stem cell transplant for acute lymphoblastic leukemia, so the T cells may come from the graft donor. The chain is built from TRBV11-2 and TRBJ1-4, with D uncertain. The starting material was PBMCs, mostly from graft donor cells, obtained 360 days after TCRalphabeta/CD19-depleted stem cell transplant. The CDR3 bases are TGTGCCAGCAGCTCTGGGGAGGCAACTAATGAAAAACTGTTTTTT. It translates to CASSSGEATNEKLFF. Drawing the rest from reference TRBV11-2 and TRBJ1-4, the complete variable domain is EAGVAQSPRYKIIEKRQSVAFWCNPISGHATLYWYQQILGQGPKLLIQFQNNGVVDDSQLPKDRFSAERLKGVDSTLKIQPAKLEDSAVYLCASSSGEATNEKLFFGSGTQLSVL.